This T cell receptor (beta chain) came from a study of response to subunit inactivated influenza vaccine. Via MiXCR, TCRdb re-called the RT-PCR reads, giving one row per CDR3 protein. In the table there are around 750,000 distinct CDR3 sequences, around 21% of which are singletons. Trimming took off 0 bases at V and 6 bases at J, with 9 bases between the two ends. CDR1 is DFQATT, CDR2 SNEGSKA, per germline (reference sequence). The CDR3 is 14 amino acids. In the case of this clonotype: Its antigen is undetermined.

Overall study findings and caveats: The authors suggested that every seasonal influenza vaccination recruits few new T cells.

This specimen was PBMCs from blood, taken more than 4 days after vaccination. The chain uses TRBV20-1 and TRBJ1-6, with D uncertain. The TCR sequence derives from a man over 45 who received an inactivated influenza vaccine. CDR3 DNA sequence: TGCAGTGCTAGAGATCGCATGCGTAATTCACCCCTCCACTTT. It codes for CSARDRMRNSPLHF.